A selection of T cell receptor beta chains follows, all from one sample in a study of Tregs in tolerant kidney transplant recipients. The repertoire was sequenced with immunoSEQ multiplex PCR; TCRdb's copy has only in-frame clones and lacks some. In the table there are fewer than 65,000 clones, 80% to 90% of which are singletons. Specimen: Tregs from blood, collected before the transplant. All receptors come from a human donor who received a combined kidney and bone marrow transplant. The CDR3 runs from the conserved cysteine through the conserved F or W. The order of the fields is D gene, J gene, clone size, V gene, CDR3 protein, CDR3 DNA. D genes are given only for firm matches. Not all rows give a size; the values are once, few, many and, for expanded clones, a class.

d_call: .
j_call: TRBJ1-1
clone_size: .
v_call: TRBV19
cdr3_aa: CASTPKGGWTEAFF
cdr3_nt: TGTGCCAGTACCCCGAAGGGGGGCTGGACTGAAGCTTTCTTT

d_call: .
j_call: TRBJ1-2
clone_size: once
v_call: TRBV6-5
cdr3_aa: CASSPRDGYTF
cdr3_nt: TGTGCCAGCAGCCCTAGGGATGGCTACACCTTC

d_call: .
j_call: TRBJ2-2
clone_size: .
v_call: TRBV6-1
cdr3_aa: CASSDWDSGELFF
cdr3_nt: TGTGCCAGCAGTGATTGGGACTCCGGGGAGCTGTTTTTT

d_call: TRBD1
j_call: TRBJ2-7
clone_size: .
v_call: TRBV4-3
cdr3_aa: CASSQAPGQGSYEQYF
cdr3_nt: TGCGCCAGCAGCCAGGCACCGGGACAGGGGTCCTACGAGCAGTACTTC

d_call: .
j_call: TRBJ2-7
clone_size: .
v_call: TRBV5-4
cdr3_aa: CASSLSGFSYEQYF
cdr3_nt: TGTGCCAGCAGCTTATCGGGATTTTCCTACGAGCAGTACTTC

d_call: .
j_call: TRBJ1-4
clone_size: .
v_call: TRBV5-1
cdr3_aa: CASSSRELNEKLFF
cdr3_nt: TGCGCCAGCAGCTCCAGGGAGTTAAATGAAAAACTGTTTTTT

d_call: TRBD2
j_call: TRBJ2-5
clone_size: .
v_call: TRBV4-2
cdr3_aa: CASSQDGLAGGPGETQYF
cdr3_nt: TGTGCCAGCAGCCAAGATGGCCTAGCGGGGGGGCCTGGGGAGACCCAGTACTTC

d_call: .
j_call: TRBJ2-1
clone_size: .
v_call: TRBV5-1
cdr3_aa: CASSFGILRGAPRNEQFF
cdr3_nt: TGCGCCAGCAGCTTTGGAATTCTCCGGGGGGCGCCCAGGAATGAGCAGTTCTTC

d_call: TRBD1
j_call: TRBJ2-7
clone_size: .
v_call: TRBV7-6
cdr3_aa: CASSLDGDRGLYEQYF
cdr3_nt: TGTGCCAGCAGCTTAGACGGGGACAGGGGGCTCTACGAGCAGTACTTC

d_call: .
j_call: TRBJ2-2
clone_size: .
v_call: TRBV9
cdr3_aa: CASSVWGSPKHDTGELFF
cdr3_nt: TGTGCCAGCAGCGTATGGGGGTCCCCTAAGCATGACACCGGGGAGCTGTTTTTT

d_call: .
j_call: TRBJ1-2
clone_size: .
v_call: TRBV7-9
cdr3_aa: CASSLPGNFLFNTF
cdr3_nt: TGTGCCAGCAGCTTACCCGGAAATTTCTTGTTTAACACCTTC

d_call: .
j_call: TRBJ1-2
clone_size: few
v_call: TRBV5-6
cdr3_aa: CASSTTGGGRYTF
cdr3_nt: TGTGCCAGCAGCACCACCGGGGGGGGCCGCTACACCTTC

d_call: TRBD2
j_call: TRBJ2-3
clone_size: .
v_call: TRBV5-1
cdr3_aa: CASSFLAGGHGTDTQYF
cdr3_nt: TGCGCCAGCAGCTTTCTAGCGGGGGGGCACGGCACAGATACGCAGTATTTT

d_call: TRBD2
j_call: TRBJ2-1
clone_size: .
v_call: TRBV23-1
cdr3_aa: CASSQSGLADYNEQFF
cdr3_nt: TGCGCCAGCAGTCAATCTGGACTAGCGGATTACAATGAGCAGTTCTTC

d_call: .
j_call: TRBJ1-5
clone_size: .
v_call: TRBV6-1
cdr3_aa: CASSETRQPYRPQHF
cdr3_nt: TGTGCCAGCAGTGAAACGAGACAGCCCTATCGGCCCCAGCATTTT

d_call: TRBD1
j_call: TRBJ2-1
clone_size: .
v_call: TRBV5-1
cdr3_aa: CASSPGRDSRPENEQFF
cdr3_nt: TGCGCCAGCAGCCCCGGAAGGGACAGCCGGCCTGAGAATGAGCAGTTCTTC

d_call: TRBD2
j_call: TRBJ2-5
clone_size: .
v_call: TRBV11-2
cdr3_aa: CASSPLGQRGFGETQYF
cdr3_nt: TGTGCCAGCAGCCCCCTTGGTCAGCGGGGGTTTGGGGAGACCCAGTACTTC

d_call: TRBD1
j_call: TRBJ1-2
clone_size: .
v_call: TRBV19
cdr3_aa: CASSPVGDRANYGYTF
cdr3_nt: TGTGCCAGTAGCCCGGTTGGGGACAGAGCTAACTATGGCTACACCTTC

d_call: TRBD2
j_call: TRBJ2-1
clone_size: .
v_call: TRBV11-2
cdr3_aa: CASSLKLWVAGSYNEQFF
cdr3_nt: TGTGCCAGCAGCTTAAAGCTCTGGGTAGCGGGATCCTACAATGAGCAGTTCTTC

d_call: .
j_call: TRBJ1-1
clone_size: .
v_call: TRBV10-3
cdr3_aa: CAISVWGAGNTEAFF
cdr3_nt: TGTGCCATCAGCGTGTGGGGGGCAGGGAACACTGAAGCTTTCTTT

d_call: .
j_call: TRBJ1-2
clone_size: .
v_call: TRBV5-4
cdr3_aa: CASSPEVQLSYGYTF
cdr3_nt: TGTGCCAGCAGCCCTGAGGTCCAACTGAGCTATGGCTACACCTTC

d_call: TRBD2
j_call: TRBJ2-3
clone_size: .
v_call: TRBV4-2
cdr3_aa: CASSQVIGLAGSTDTQYF
cdr3_nt: TGTGCCAGCAGCCAAGTGATAGGACTAGCGGGGAGCACAGATACGCAGTATTTT

d_call: .
j_call: TRBJ2-1
clone_size: .
v_call: TRBV20-1
cdr3_aa: CSATTNEQFF
cdr3_nt: TGCAGTGCTACGACTAATGAGCAGTTCTTC

d_call: .
j_call: TRBJ1-5
clone_size: .
v_call: TRBV28
cdr3_aa: CASSPFHRGVNQPQHF
cdr3_nt: TGTGCCAGCAGTCCATTCCACCGGGGCGTTAATCAGCCCCAGCATTTT

d_call: TRBD2
j_call: TRBJ2-7
clone_size: .
v_call: TRBV28
cdr3_aa: CASGTSGGSLPYEQYF
cdr3_nt: TGTGCCAGCGGGACTAGCGGGGGGAGCCTCCCCTACGAGCAGTACTTC

d_call: .
j_call: TRBJ2-2
clone_size: .
v_call: TRBV2
cdr3_aa: CATRSTGELFF
cdr3_nt: TGTGCCACCCGATCCACCGGGGAGCTGTTTTTT

d_call: TRBD1
j_call: TRBJ1-5
clone_size: .
v_call: TRBV5-1
cdr3_aa: CASSPGQGGNQPQHF
cdr3_nt: TGCGCCAGCAGCCCGGGACAGGGTGGCAATCAGCCCCAGCATTTT

d_call: TRBD1
j_call: TRBJ1-6
clone_size: .
v_call: TRBV5-1
cdr3_aa: CASSTGVRHNSPLHF
cdr3_nt: TGCGCCAGCAGCACAGGGGTTAGGCATAATTCACCCCTCCACTTT

d_call: .
j_call: TRBJ2-3
clone_size: .
v_call: TRBV18
cdr3_aa: CASSPTRVSTDTQYF
cdr3_nt: TGTGCCAGCTCACCGACGCGTGTGAGCACAGATACGCAGTATTTT

d_call: .
j_call: TRBJ2-7
clone_size: .
v_call: TRBV6-1
cdr3_aa: CASTPDDSRYEQYF
cdr3_nt: TGTGCCAGCACCCCCGATGACAGCCGCTACGAGCAGTACTTC

d_call: .
j_call: TRBJ2-7
clone_size: .
v_call: TRBV6-1
cdr3_aa: CASTSSEHVNEQYF
cdr3_nt: TGTGCCAGCACCTCCTCTGAACACGTAAACGAGCAGTACTTC

d_call: .
j_call: TRBJ2-2
clone_size: .
v_call: TRBV9
cdr3_aa: CASSVDSPPGELFF
cdr3_nt: TGTGCCAGCAGCGTTGACAGCCCGCCCGGGGAGCTGTTTTTT

d_call: TRBD1
j_call: TRBJ2-7
clone_size: .
v_call: TRBV5-6
cdr3_aa: CASSLVVPGGWYEQYF
cdr3_nt: TGTGCCAGCAGCTTGGTGGTACCAGGGGGCTGGTACGAGCAGTACTTC